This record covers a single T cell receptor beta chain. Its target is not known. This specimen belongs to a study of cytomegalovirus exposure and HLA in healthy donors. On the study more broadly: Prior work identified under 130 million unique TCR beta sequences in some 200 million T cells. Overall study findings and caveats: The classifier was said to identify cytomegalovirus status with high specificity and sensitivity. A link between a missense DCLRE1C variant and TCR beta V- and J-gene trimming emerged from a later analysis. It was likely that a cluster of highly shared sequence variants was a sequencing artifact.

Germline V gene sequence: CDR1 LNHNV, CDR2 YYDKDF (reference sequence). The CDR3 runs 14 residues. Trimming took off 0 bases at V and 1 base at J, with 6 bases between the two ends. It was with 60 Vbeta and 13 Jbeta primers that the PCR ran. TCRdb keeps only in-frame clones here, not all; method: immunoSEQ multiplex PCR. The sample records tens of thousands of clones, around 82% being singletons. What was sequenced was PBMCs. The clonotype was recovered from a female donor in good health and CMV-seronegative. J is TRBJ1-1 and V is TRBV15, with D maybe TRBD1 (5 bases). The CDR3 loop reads CATSRDQGNTEAFF. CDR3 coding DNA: TGTGCCACCAGCAGAGATCAGGGGAACACTGAAGCTTTCTTT.